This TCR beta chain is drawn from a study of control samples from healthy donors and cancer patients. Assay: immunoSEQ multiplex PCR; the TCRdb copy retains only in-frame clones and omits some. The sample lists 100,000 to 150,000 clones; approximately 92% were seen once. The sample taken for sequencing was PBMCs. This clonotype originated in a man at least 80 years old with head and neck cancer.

The CDR3 is CSVDREPYYTQYF. As DNA, the CDR3 is TGCAGCGTTGACAGGGAGCCTTATTATACGCAGTATTTT. The chain combines TRBV29-1 with TRBJ2-3; tentatively, D is TRBD1 or TRBD2 (5 bases each). Looked up from germline, CDR1 is SQVTM and CDR2 is ANQGSEA. The CDR3 is made up of 13 amino acids. The ends were cut back, 3 bases at V and 7 bases at J, with 14 bases in the middle.